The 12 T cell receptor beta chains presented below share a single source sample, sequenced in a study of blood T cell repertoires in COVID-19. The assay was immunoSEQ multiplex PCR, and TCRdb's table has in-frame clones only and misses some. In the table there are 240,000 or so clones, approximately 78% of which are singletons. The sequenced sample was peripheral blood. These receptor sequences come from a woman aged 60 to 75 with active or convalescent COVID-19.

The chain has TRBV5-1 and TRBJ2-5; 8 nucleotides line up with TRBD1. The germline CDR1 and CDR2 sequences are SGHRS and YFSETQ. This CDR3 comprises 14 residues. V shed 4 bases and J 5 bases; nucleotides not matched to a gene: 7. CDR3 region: CASSRQGWGETQYF. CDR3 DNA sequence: TGCGCCAGCAGCAGACAGGGGTGGGGGGAGACCCAGTACTTC.

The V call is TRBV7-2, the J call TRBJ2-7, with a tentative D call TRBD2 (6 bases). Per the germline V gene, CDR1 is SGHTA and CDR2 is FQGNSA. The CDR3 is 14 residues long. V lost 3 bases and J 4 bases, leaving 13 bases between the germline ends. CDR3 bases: TGTGCCAGCAGCTTTGGGGGGACGGCTTACGAGCAGTACTTC. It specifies CASSFGGTAYEQYF. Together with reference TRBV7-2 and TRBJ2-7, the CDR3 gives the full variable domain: GAGVSQSPSNKVTEKGKDVELRCDPISGHTALYWYRQSLGQGLEFLIYFQGNSAPDKSGLPSDRFSAERTGGSVSTLTIQRTQQEDSAVYLCASSFGGTAYEQYFGPGTRLTVT.

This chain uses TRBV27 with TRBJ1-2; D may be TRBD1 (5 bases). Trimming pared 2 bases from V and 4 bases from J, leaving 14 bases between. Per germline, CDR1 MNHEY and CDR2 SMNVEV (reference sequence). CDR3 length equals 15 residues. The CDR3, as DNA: TGTGCCAGCAGTTTAGGGCGGGGGTCAGGCTATGGCTACACCTTC. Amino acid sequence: CASSLGRGSGYGYTF.

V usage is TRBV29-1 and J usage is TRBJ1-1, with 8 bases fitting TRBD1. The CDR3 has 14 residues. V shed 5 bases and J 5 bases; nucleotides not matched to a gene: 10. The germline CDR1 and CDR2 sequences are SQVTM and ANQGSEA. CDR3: CSVSLPTGGTEAFF. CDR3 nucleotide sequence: TGCAGCGTTTCCCTGCCCACAGGGGGTACTGAAGCTTTCTTT.

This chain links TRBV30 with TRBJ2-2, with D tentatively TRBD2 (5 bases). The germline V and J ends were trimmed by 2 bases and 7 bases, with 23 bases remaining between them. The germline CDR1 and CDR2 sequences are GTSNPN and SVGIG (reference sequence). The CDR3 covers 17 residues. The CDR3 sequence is CAWSTSGTYLRGGELFF. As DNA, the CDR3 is TGTGCCTGGAGTACATCCGGCACTTACCTTCGGGGCGGGGAGCTGTTTTTT.

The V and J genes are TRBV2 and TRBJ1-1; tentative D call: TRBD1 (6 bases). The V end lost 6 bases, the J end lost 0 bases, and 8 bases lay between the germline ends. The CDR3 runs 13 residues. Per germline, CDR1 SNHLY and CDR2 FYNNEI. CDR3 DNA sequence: TGTGCCAGCAGGGGGGACATGAACACTGAAGCTTTCTTT. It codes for CASRGDMNTEAFF.

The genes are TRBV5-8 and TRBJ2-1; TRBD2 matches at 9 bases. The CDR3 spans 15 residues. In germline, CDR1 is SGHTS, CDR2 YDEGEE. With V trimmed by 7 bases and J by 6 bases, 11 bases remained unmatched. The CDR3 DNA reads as TGTGCCAGCTACTTGCCGGGACTAGCTAGCAATGAGCAGTTCTTC. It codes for CASYLPGLASNEQFF. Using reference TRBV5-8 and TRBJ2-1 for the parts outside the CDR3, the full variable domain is EAGVTQSPTHLIKTRGQQATLRCSPISGHTSVYWYQQALGLGLQFLLWYDEGEERNRGNFPPRFSGRQFPNYSSELNVNALELEDSALYLCASYLPGLASNEQFFGPGTRLTVL.

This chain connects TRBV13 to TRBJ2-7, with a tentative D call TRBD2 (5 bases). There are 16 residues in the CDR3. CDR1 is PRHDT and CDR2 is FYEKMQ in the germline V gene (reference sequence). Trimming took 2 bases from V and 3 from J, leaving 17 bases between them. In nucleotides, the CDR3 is TGTGCCAGCAGCTTAAACGGTTTTTCGGACTTCTACGAGCAGTACTTC. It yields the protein CASSLNGFSDFYEQYF.

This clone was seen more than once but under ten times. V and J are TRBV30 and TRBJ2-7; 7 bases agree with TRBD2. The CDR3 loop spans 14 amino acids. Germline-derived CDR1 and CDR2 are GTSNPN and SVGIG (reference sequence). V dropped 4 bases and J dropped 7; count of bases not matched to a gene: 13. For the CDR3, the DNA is TGTGCCTGGAACCCCAGCGGGGTTTTTGGGGAGCAGTACTTC. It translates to CAWNPSGVFGEQYF.

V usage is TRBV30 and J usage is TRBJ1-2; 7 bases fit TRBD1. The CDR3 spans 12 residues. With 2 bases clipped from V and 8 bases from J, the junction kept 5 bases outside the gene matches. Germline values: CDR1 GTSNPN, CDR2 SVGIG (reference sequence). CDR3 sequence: CAWSTQGLGYTF. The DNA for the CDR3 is TGTGCCTGGAGTACACAGGGGCTGGGCTACACCTTC. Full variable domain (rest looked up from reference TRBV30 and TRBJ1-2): SQTIHQWPATLVQPVGSPLSLECTVEGTSNPNLYWYRQAAGRGLQLLFYSVGIGQISSEVPQNLSASRPQDRQFILSSKKLLLSDSGFYLCAWSTQGLGYTFGSGTRLTVV.

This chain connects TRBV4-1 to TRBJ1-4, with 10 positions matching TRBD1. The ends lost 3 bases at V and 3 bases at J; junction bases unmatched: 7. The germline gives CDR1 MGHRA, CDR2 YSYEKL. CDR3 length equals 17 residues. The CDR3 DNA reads TGCGCCAGCAGCCACCGCGACAGGGGGCTAGCTAATGAAAAACTGTTTTTT. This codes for CASSHRDRGLANEKLFF.

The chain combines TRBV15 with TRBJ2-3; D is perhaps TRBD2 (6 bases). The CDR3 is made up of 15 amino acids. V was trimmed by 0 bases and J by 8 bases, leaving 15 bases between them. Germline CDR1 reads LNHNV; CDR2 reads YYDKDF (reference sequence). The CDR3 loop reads CATSRDRDSARTQYF. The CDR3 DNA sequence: TGTGCCACCAGCAGAGACCGGGACTCCGCCCGTACGCAGTATTTT.